This T cell receptor (beta chain) was sequenced in a study of T cell changes during pregnancy in multiple sclerosis. Produced via immunoSEQ multiplex PCR; TCRdb's table is partial and in-frame only. The table has nearly 110,000 clones, less than 95% seen once. The V gene end was trimmed by 1 base and the J gene end by 1 base; junction bases not matched to a gene: 2. The CDR3 has 14 amino acids. From germline, CDR1 is SGHRS and CDR2 YFSETQ. This chain joins TRBV5-1 and TRBJ2-7; 7 bases match TRBD1. Sequenced here: peripheral blood, sampled after pregnancy. This receptor was obtained from a female donor with multiple sclerosis, enrolled in a pregnancy study. CDR3 nucleotide sequence: TGCGCCAGCAGCTTGCCGACAGGGTCCTACGAGCAGTACTTC. This encodes CASSLPTGSYEQYF.